What follows is one T cell receptor (beta chain) and its context. Germline CDR1 is MNHEY and CDR2 is SMNVEV (reference sequence). Trimming took 3 bases from V and 2 from J, leaving 5 bases between them. This CDR3 comprises 14 residues. The source of the sample is a study of Ad26.COV2.S vaccination and SARS-CoV-2 variants. Looking at the study overall: The donor was enrolled in the Ad26.COV2.S arm of the COV1001 trial. Intramuscular Ad26.COV2.S at 5x10^10 or 1x10^11 viral particles.

Noted treatment: around 19 received Ad26.COV2.S at low or high dose, single or two shots; about five received placebo; per-sample allocation not given. The samples were gathered on day 63 after the first injection of vaccine or placebo. Sequencing used immunoSEQ multiplex PCR; TCRdb keeps in-frame clones, though not all of them. The sample has about 350,000 clones; less than 90% are singletons. The specimen comprised peripheral blood, sampled in a trial of Ad26.COV2.S vaccine versus placebo. This clonotype was obtained from a person aged 18-65 years who received the Ad26.COV2.S COVID-19 vaccine or a placebo. V gene TRBV27 combines with J gene TRBJ2-6; D uncertain. This CDR3 is CASSFGPGANVLTF. The CDR3 region has the DNA TGTGCCAGCAGTTTTGGACCTGGGGCCAACGTCCTGACTTTC.